What follows are 9 T cell receptor beta chains derived from one specimen sequenced in a study of T cells in women clearing cervical HPV infection. Measured with immunoSEQ multiplex PCR; TCRdb has only the in-frame clones, and not every one. The sample data list some 33,000 clones. What was sequenced was blood buffy coat. These TCRs come from a woman between 18 and 75 years old with a cervical HPV16 infection that either progressed to CIN3+ or cleared (not recorded which).

With regard to this clone: The CDR3 end falls 3 residues outside the read, so it is completed with the germline J gene. V and J are TRBV9 and TRBJ2-7, with D maybe TRBD1 (6 bases). The CDR3 is 16 amino acids. Germline V gene data show CDR1 as SGDLS and CDR2 as YYNGEE. With 0 bases removed from V and 6 bases from J, the gap between germline ends came to 19 bases. The sequenced part of the CDR3 DNA is TGTGCCAGCAGCGTAGAAGGGGGTAGCCTACGCACCGAG. Translated, it gives CASSVEGGSLRTE. The complete CDR3 protein is CASSVEGGSLRTEQYF.

Notes on this clone: The read gets to within 3 residues of the CDR3 end, and the germline J gene fills in the rest. This chain connects TRBV29-1 to TRBJ1-5; 7 nucleotides agree with TRBD1. Germline-derived CDR1 and CDR2 are SQVTM and ANQGSEA. V was clipped by 4 bases and J by 4 bases; unmatched bases: 22. CDR3 length: 19 amino acids. The sequenced CDR3 bases are TGCAGCGTTGGGGCGGGACAGCGAGAGAAATTAAGAAATAATCAGCCC. Protein sequence: CSVGAGQREKLRNNQP. The whole CDR3 region reads CSVGAGQREKLRNNQPQHF.

Notes on this clone: The CDR3 goes on 3 residues after the read ends, and that part is filled in from the germline J gene. This chain uses TRBV20-1 with TRBJ1-1; 12 bases align to TRBD1. The CDR3 is 15 amino acids. Losses at the gene ends were 6 bases for V and 5 bases for J; bases not matched to a gene: 10. The germline V gene encodes CDR1 DFQATT and CDR2 SNEGSKA (reference sequence). The DNA read from the CDR3 is TGCAGTGCCATCCCGGGACAGGGGGCGGGAACTGAA. It codes for CSAIPGQGAGTE. In full, the CDR3 reads CSAIPGQGAGTEAFF.

As to this clone: Read coverage stops 3 residues before the CDR3 terminus; the germline J gene supplies the remainder. This chain uses TRBV6-1 with TRBJ1-2; 9 positions match TRBD1. Germline-derived CDR1 and CDR2 are MNHNS and SASEGT. V was pared by 0 bases and J by 5 bases, with 1 base of the junction left unmatched. There are 14 residues in the CDR3. The CDR3 DNA, read in part, is TGTGCCAGCAGTGAAGCGGGACAGGGATATGGC. Translated, it gives CASSEAGQGYG. The CDR3 as a whole reads CASSEAGQGYGYTF.

Concerning this clone: The read terminates 3 residues ahead of where the CDR3 ends, so the germline J gene completes it. This chain joins TRBV5-6 and TRBJ1-5; possibly TRBD1 for D (5 bases). This CDR3 spans 13 amino acids. V gave up 7 bases and J gave up 4 bases, with 12 bases separating them. Germline-derived CDR1 and CDR2 are SGHDT and YYEEEE. The sequenced part of the CDR3 DNA is TGTGCCAGCGCAGCGGGGCAGAATCAGCCC. The encoded protein is CASAAGQNQP. The full-length CDR3 reads as CASAAGQNQPQHF.

A note on this clone: The read terminates 3 residues before the CDR3 end, so the remaining end is supplied by the germline J gene. The chain combines TRBV2 with TRBJ1-2; tentative D call: TRBD1 (5 bases). The CDR3 is 13 residues long. The ends were cut back, 4 bases at V and 3 bases at J, with 9 bases in the middle. The germline gives CDR1 SNHLY, CDR2 FYNNEI. The CDR3 sequence is CASSVGRDYGYTF. The sequenced part of the CDR3 DNA is TGTGCCAGCAGTGTGGGGCGAGACTATGGC.

As for this clone: The DNA ends 3 residues before the CDR3 does, and the rest of the CDR3 is filled in from the germline J gene. The chain has TRBV20-1 and TRBJ2-7, with TRBD2 identical over 8 bases. Trimming removed 3 bases from V and 4 bases from J; junction bases left unmatched: 5. Germline V gene lookup returns CDR1 DFQATT and CDR2 SNEGSKA (reference sequence). CDR3 length: 13 amino acids. The CDR3 loop is CSARAPGGYEQYF. Incomplete CDR3 DNA: TGCAGTGCTAGGGCACCGGGGGGGTACGAG.

In regard to this clone: The CDR3 end is not reached by the read, which stops 3 residues before it; the germline J gene fills it in. The genes are TRBV29-1 and TRBJ2-2; TRBD2 matches at 11 bases. The CDR3 sequence is 16 residues long. Germline CDR1 is SQVTM and CDR2 is ANQGSEA. The junction had 8 bases not matched to a gene; V was cut back by 4 bases and J by 4 bases. Incomplete CDR3 DNA: TGCAGCGTTGTGGCAGGGACTAGCGGATTCACCGGGGAG. This encodes CSVVAGTSGFTGE. The whole CDR3 reads CSVVAGTSGFTGELFF.

The CDR3 spells CAISPGTYTYGYTF. The sequenced CDR3 bases are TGTGCCATCAGTCCCGGGACATACACTTATGGC. The chain carries TRBV10-3 and TRBJ1-2; a weak D match, TRBD1 (6 bases). The read falls 3 residues short of the CDR3 end, and the missing part is taken from the germline J gene. The germline V gene has CDR1 ENHRY and CDR2 SYGVKD. This CDR3 has 14 residues. Trimming cost V 5 bases and J 5 bases, with 15 bases left between them.